Listed below are T cell receptor beta chains from one sample, sequenced in a study of T cell responses to AZD1222 COVID-19 vaccine. Clones were read by immunoSEQ multiplex PCR, and TCRdb kept only the in-frame ones, dropping some. This table holds 150,000 to 200,000 clones, about 90% found once. The sequencing used peripheral blood, collected 28 days after the second AZD1222 dose. The receptor set was obtained from an adult who received the AZD1222 COVID-19 vaccine. Each CDR3 is given with its conserved first and last residue. D genes are given only for firm matches. Expanded clones are given a class, and other clones once, few, many or no size at all.

clone size: -
D gene: TRBD1
V gene: TRBV5-6
J gene: TRBJ1-2
CDR3 DNA: TGTGCCAGCAGCTCCCGCGGGACAGGGGGCTTCAACTATGGCTACACCTTC
CDR3 protein: CASSSRGTGGFNYGYTF

clone size: -
D gene: -
V gene: TRBV5-4
J gene: TRBJ2-6
CDR3 DNA: TGTGCCAGCAGCTTGGCCGTCCAGTCTGGGGCCAACGTCCTGACTTTC
CDR3 protein: CASSLAVQSGANVLTF

clone size: -
D gene: TRBD2
V gene: TRBV7-6
J gene: TRBJ2-7
CDR3 DNA: TGTGCCAGCAGCCCGACGGGGGAGCGGGAGCCCCACGAGCAGTACTTC
CDR3 protein: CASSPTGEREPHEQYF

clone size: -
D gene: -
V gene: TRBV24-1
J gene: TRBJ1-2
CDR3 DNA: TGTGCCACCAGTGACCCGGGACGGCGGGCCGATGATGGCTACACCTTC
CDR3 protein: CATSDPGRRADDGYTF

clone size: -
D gene: -
V gene: TRBV20-1
J gene: TRBJ2-7
CDR3 DNA: TGCAGTGCTAGTTACCAGCAGACCTACGAGCAGTACTTC
CDR3 protein: CSASYQQTYEQYF

clone size: -
D gene: -
V gene: TRBV18
J gene: TRBJ1-2
CDR3 DNA: TGTGCCAGCTCACCAGGGGGCCTTAACTATGGCTACACCTTC
CDR3 protein: CASSPGGLNYGYTF

clone size: -
D gene: -
V gene: TRBV29-1
J gene: TRBJ2-4
CDR3 DNA: TGCAGCGTTGTATATTCAGCCAAAAACATTCAGTACTTC
CDR3 protein: CSVVYSAKNIQYF

clone size: -
D gene: -
V gene: TRBV30
J gene: TRBJ1-2
CDR3 DNA: TGTGCCTGGAGACACAGCTTTAACTATGGCTACACCTTC
CDR3 protein: CAWRHSFNYGYTF

clone size: -
D gene: -
V gene: TRBV9
J gene: TRBJ2-7
CDR3 DNA: TGTGCCAGCAGCGTTAACTTACTACGGGGGACGGCCACCTACGAGCAGTACTTC
CDR3 protein: CASSVNLLRGTATYEQYF

clone size: -
D gene: -
V gene: TRBV4-1
J gene: TRBJ1-4
CDR3 DNA: TGCGCCAGCAGCCGGAGACAGGACCCTAATGAAAAACTGTTTTTT
CDR3 protein: CASSRRQDPNEKLFF

clone size: -
D gene: -
V gene: TRBV12-3/TRBV12-4
J gene: TRBJ1-2
CDR3 DNA: TGTGCCAGCAGCTCAGGGGTTGGCTACACCTTC
CDR3 protein: CASSSGVGYTF

clone size: -
D gene: -
V gene: TRBV18
J gene: TRBJ2-1
CDR3 DNA: TGTGCCAGCTCACGGTTCGAAGGAACCAACAATGAGCAGTTCTTC
CDR3 protein: CASSRFEGTNNEQFF

clone size: -
D gene: -
V gene: TRBV5-1
J gene: TRBJ2-1
CDR3 DNA: TGCGCCAGCAGCTTGGTAGGTGGAAATGAGCAGTTCTTC
CDR3 protein: CASSLVGGNEQFF

clone size: -
D gene: -
V gene: TRBV7-9
J gene: TRBJ1-2
CDR3 DNA: TGTGCCAGCAGCTTAAACCGTTTCGGGGATCGGTATGGCTACACCTTC
CDR3 protein: CASSLNRFGDRYGYTF

clone size: -
D gene: -
V gene: TRBV7-2
J gene: TRBJ1-6
CDR3 DNA: TGTGCCAGCGGCGGGGGAAGGAATTCACCCCTCCACTTT
CDR3 protein: CASGGGRNSPLHF

clone size: -
D gene: -
V gene: TRBV14
J gene: TRBJ2-1
CDR3 DNA: TGTGCCAGCAGTCGTCACAATGAGCAGTTCTTC
CDR3 protein: CASSRHNEQFF

clone size: -
D gene: -
V gene: TRBV19
J gene: TRBJ2-4
CDR3 DNA: TGTGCCAGTAGTATGATTCGGGACCTTAAAAACATTCAGTACTTC
CDR3 protein: CASSMIRDLKNIQYF

clone size: few
D gene: TRBD1
V gene: TRBV24-1
J gene: TRBJ2-2
CDR3 DNA: TGTGCCACCAGTGACAGGGACAGAGGCACCGGGGAGCTGTTTTTT
CDR3 protein: CATSDRDRGTGELFF

clone size: -
D gene: -
V gene: TRBV29-1
J gene: TRBJ2-1
CDR3 DNA: TGCAGCGTTTCGCACGGGTCCTACAATGAGCAGTTCTTC
CDR3 protein: CSVSHGSYNEQFF

clone size: -
D gene: -
V gene: TRBV2
J gene: TRBJ2-2
CDR3 DNA: TGTGCCAGCAGTTTAGCCGGGGAGCTGTTTTTT
CDR3 protein: CASSLAGELFF

clone size: -
D gene: -
V gene: TRBV6-5
J gene: TRBJ2-7
CDR3 DNA: TGTGCCCACAAACGAGACGTCAGGGGCTCCTACGAGCAGTACTTC
CDR3 protein: CAHKRDVRGSYEQYF

clone size: -
D gene: TRBD1
V gene: TRBV28
J gene: TRBJ2-3
CDR3 DNA: TGTGCCAGCATCCCAACGGGACAGGGACCCTATTTT
CDR3 protein: CASIPTGQGPYF

clone size: -
D gene: -
V gene: TRBV14
J gene: TRBJ1-2
CDR3 DNA: TGTGCCAGCAGCCCGGGACTTTCCTATGGCTACACCTTC
CDR3 protein: CASSPGLSYGYTF

clone size: -
D gene: -
V gene: TRBV6-2/TRBV6-3
J gene: TRBJ2-7
CDR3 DNA: TGTGCCAGCAGCCCCCGTTGGGACTCCTACGAGCAGTACTTC
CDR3 protein: CASSPRWDSYEQYF

clone size: -
D gene: -
V gene: TRBV28
J gene: TRBJ1-2
CDR3 DNA: TGTGCCAGCAGTACGGGTCTTAACTATGGCTACACCTTC
CDR3 protein: CASSTGLNYGYTF

clone size: -
D gene: -
V gene: TRBV5-6
J gene: TRBJ1-2
CDR3 DNA: TGTGCCAGCAGCTTGGCCGGGGGGCGGGGCTATGGCTACACCTTC
CDR3 protein: CASSLAGGRGYGYTF

clone size: -
D gene: TRBD1
V gene: TRBV6-5
J gene: TRBJ1-6
CDR3 DNA: TGTGCCAGCAAAGGGACAGGGGGGTCACCCCTCCACTTT
CDR3 protein: CASKGTGGSPLHF

clone size: -
D gene: -
V gene: TRBV19
J gene: TRBJ2-5
CDR3 DNA: TGTGCCAGTAGTATATACGGTCAGGGTGGAGAGACCCAGTACTTC
CDR3 protein: CASSIYGQGGETQYF

clone size: -
D gene: -
V gene: TRBV9
J gene: TRBJ2-7
CDR3 DNA: TGTGCCAGCAGCGTGGAGGTGGGGCTAGTGGTTACTCTTTACTTC
CDR3 protein: CASSVEVGLVVTLYF

clone size: once
D gene: TRBD1
V gene: TRBV19
J gene: TRBJ2-5
CDR3 DNA: TGTGCCAGCAGGACAGGGGGCCAAGAGACCCAGTACTTC
CDR3 protein: CASRTGGQETQYF

clone size: -
D gene: TRBD2
V gene: TRBV5-6
J gene: TRBJ2-1
CDR3 DNA: TGTGCCAGCAGCCCGACTAGCGGGAGGGCTACTCACAATGAGCAGTTCTTC
CDR3 protein: CASSPTSGRATHNEQFF

clone size: -
D gene: -
V gene: TRBV7-9
J gene: TRBJ2-3
CDR3 DNA: TGTGCCAGCAGCTCCTATCGAGGGGGGGACACAGATACGCAGTATTTT
CDR3 protein: CASSSYRGGDTDTQYF

clone size: -
D gene: TRBD2
V gene: TRBV3-1/TRBV3-2
J gene: TRBJ2-3
CDR3 DNA: TGTGCCAGCAGCCAAGAGTTGGGAGGGCGAAGCACAGATACGCAGTATTTT
CDR3 protein: CASSQELGGRSTDTQYF

clone size: -
D gene: -
V gene: TRBV30
J gene: TRBJ1-3
CDR3 DNA: TGTGCCTGGAGTCTGGGTTACTCTGGAAACACCATATATTTT
CDR3 protein: CAWSLGYSGNTIYF

clone size: -
D gene: -
V gene: TRBV7-9
J gene: TRBJ1-3
CDR3 DNA: TGTGCCAGCAGCTTTATTGTTGGAAACACCATATATTTT
CDR3 protein: CASSFIVGNTIYF

clone size: -
D gene: TRBD1
V gene: TRBV5-1
J gene: TRBJ1-4
CDR3 DNA: TGCGCCAGCAGCTTGGACAGGGGGAAACTGTTTTTT
CDR3 protein: CASSLDRGKLFF

clone size: -
D gene: -
V gene: TRBV6-5
J gene: TRBJ2-6
CDR3 DNA: TGTGCCAGCAGGGACAGACGCTCTGGGGCCAACGTCCTGACTTTC
CDR3 protein: CASRDRRSGANVLTF

clone size: -
D gene: -
V gene: TRBV11-2
J gene: TRBJ1-5
CDR3 DNA: TGTGCCAGCAGCTTAAATGATCAGCCCCAGCATTTT
CDR3 protein: CASSLNDQPQHF

clone size: -
D gene: -
V gene: TRBV2
J gene: TRBJ1-5
CDR3 DNA: TGTGCCAGCAGTGAAGCACATAGCAATCAGCCCCAGCATTTT
CDR3 protein: CASSEAHSNQPQHF

clone size: -
D gene: TRBD1
V gene: TRBV7-3
J gene: TRBJ1-2
CDR3 DNA: TGTGCCAGCAGCTTGGGACAGGGTGTCGAGGGCTACACCTTC
CDR3 protein: CASSLGQGVEGYTF

clone size: -
D gene: -
V gene: TRBV5-4
J gene: TRBJ2-7
CDR3 DNA: TGTGCCAGCAGCTTGGGACAGACGGGAACCTACGAGCAGTACTTC
CDR3 protein: CASSLGQTGTYEQYF